This T cell receptor beta chain was found in a study of CXCR3-negative and CXCR3-positive naive CD8 T cells. About the study: Each library gave roughly 1.6 +/- 0.3 million of about 140 million TRB reads.

Those CD8+ T cells considered naive were CD45RO-CCR7+CD27+CD95-. With UMI labels, 5' RACE was used to prepare the TRB cDNA libraries. TCRdb re-called the 5' RACE reads and catalogs CDR3 proteins one per entry, DNA excluded. The sample totals about 150,000 distinct CDR3 sequences. Whole-study results and caveats: TRB CDR3s were more hydrophobic in CXCR3-positive than in CXCR3-negative naive cells. Similarly elevated diversity marked both naive subsets, with memory CD8+ cells showing far lower diversity.

Germline assignment: CDR1 SEHNR and CDR2 FQNEAQ (reference sequence). The CDR3 consists of 15 residues. About this clonotype itself: The antigen is unknown.

This chain links TRBV7-9 with TRBJ2-3; TCRdb returns TRBD1, unconfirmable since there is no DNA. This TCR was recovered from a human donor in good health. Some clones in this sample may be carry-over from other donors' samples. Sequencing was carried out using naive CXCR3+ CD8+ T cells from blood. Subset noted: CD45RO-CCR7+CD27+CD95- naive CD8+ T cells expressing CXCR3 (TNR3+). This CDR3 is CASSLNADRRDTQYF.